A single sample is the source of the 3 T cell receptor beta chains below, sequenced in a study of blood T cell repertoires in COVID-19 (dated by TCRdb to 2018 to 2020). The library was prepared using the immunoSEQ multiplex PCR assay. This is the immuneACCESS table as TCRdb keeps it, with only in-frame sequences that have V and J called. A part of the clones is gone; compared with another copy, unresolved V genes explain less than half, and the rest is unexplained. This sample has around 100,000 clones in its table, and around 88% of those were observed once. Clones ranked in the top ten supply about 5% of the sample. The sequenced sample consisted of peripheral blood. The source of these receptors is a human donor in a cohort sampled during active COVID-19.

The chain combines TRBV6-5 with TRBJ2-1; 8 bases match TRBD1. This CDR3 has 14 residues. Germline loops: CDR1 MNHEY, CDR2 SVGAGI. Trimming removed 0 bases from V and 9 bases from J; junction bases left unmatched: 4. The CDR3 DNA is TGTGCCAGCAGTTACTCGACAGGGGTGGGTGAGCAGTTCTTC. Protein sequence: CASSYSTGVGEQFF.

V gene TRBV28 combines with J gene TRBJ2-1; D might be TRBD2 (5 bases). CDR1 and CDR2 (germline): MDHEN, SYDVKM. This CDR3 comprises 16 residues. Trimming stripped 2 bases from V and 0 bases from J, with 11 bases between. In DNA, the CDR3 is TGTGCCAGCAGTTTACTAGCCCTGAGCTCCTACAATGAGCAGTTCTTC. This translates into CASSLLALSSYNEQFF.

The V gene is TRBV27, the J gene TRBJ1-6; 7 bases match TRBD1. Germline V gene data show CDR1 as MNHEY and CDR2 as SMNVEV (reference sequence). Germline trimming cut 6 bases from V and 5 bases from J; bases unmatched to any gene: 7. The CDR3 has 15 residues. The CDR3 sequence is CASSLDREHNSPLHF. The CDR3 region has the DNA TGTGCCAGCAGCCTCGACAGGGAGCATAATTCACCCCTCCACTTT.